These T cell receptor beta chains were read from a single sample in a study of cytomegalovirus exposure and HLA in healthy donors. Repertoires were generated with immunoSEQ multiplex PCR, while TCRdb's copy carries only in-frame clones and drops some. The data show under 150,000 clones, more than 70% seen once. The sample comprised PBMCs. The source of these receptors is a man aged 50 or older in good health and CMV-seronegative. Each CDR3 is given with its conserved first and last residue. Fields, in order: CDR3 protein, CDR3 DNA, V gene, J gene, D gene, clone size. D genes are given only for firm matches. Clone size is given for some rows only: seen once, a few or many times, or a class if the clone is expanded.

CASSSGQSATNEKLFF	TGCGCCAGCAGCTCAGGACAGTCTGCAACTAATGAAAAACTGTTTTTT	TRBV5-1	TRBJ1-4	-	-
CASSLGGDRGSSGNTIYF	TGTGCCAGCAGCTTGGGGGGGGACAGGGGATCCTCTGGAAACACCATATATTTT	TRBV5-4	TRBJ1-3	TRBD1	-
CASSAGTGGVYEQYF	TGTGCCAGCAGCGCCGGGACAGGGGGCGTCTACGAGCAGTACTTC	TRBV7-3	TRBJ2-7	TRBD1	-
CASIGRDRGSNEQFF	TGTGCCAGCATTGGCCGGGACAGGGGAAGCAATGAGCAGTTCTTC	TRBV2	TRBJ2-1	TRBD1	-
CAWSVQQGNSPLHF	TGTGCCTGGAGTGTACAACAGGGGAATTCACCCCTCCACTTT	TRBV30	TRBJ1-6	TRBD1	-
CASSQSGGNGYTF	TGTGCCAGCAGCCAATCTGGGGGGAATGGCTACACCTTC	TRBV16	TRBJ1-2	-	-
CASSPRAESFYEQYF	TGCGCCAGCAGCCCCCGAGCGGAAAGCTTCTACGAGCAGTACTTC	TRBV5-1	TRBJ2-7	-	-
CASSRTTGAPETQYF	TGTGCCAGCAGCAGAACCACAGGGGCCCCGGAGACCCAGTACTTC	TRBV7-9	TRBJ2-5	TRBD1	-
CASSTTSAPGELFF	TGCGCCAGCAGCACAACTAGCGCCCCCGGGGAGCTGTTTTTT	TRBV5-1	TRBJ2-2	TRBD2	few
CASSASSGNTIYF	TGTGCCAGCAGCGCGAGCTCTGGAAACACCATATATTTT	TRBV9	TRBJ1-3	-	-
CASCRSGTDHTGELFF	TGTGCCAGCTGCCGGTCCGGGACAGATCACACCGGGGAGCTGTTTTTT	TRBV27	TRBJ2-2	TRBD1	-
CASKSDSLKGKLFF	TGTGCCAGCAAATCGGACAGTCTTAAGGGAAAACTGTTTTTT	TRBV7-9	TRBJ1-4	-	-
CASNPTGEGETQYF	TGTGCCAGCAACCCGACAGGGGAAGGGGAGACCCAGTACTTC	TRBV28	TRBJ2-5	TRBD1	-
CASSAGQGADTQYF	TGTGCCAGCAGCGCCGGACAGGGGGCAGATACGCAGTATTTT	TRBV9	TRBJ2-3	TRBD1	-
CASSLASGGAAPTSEQFF	TGTGCCAGCAGCTTAGCTAGCGGGGGGGCCGCCCCTACGAGTGAGCAGTTCTTC	TRBV7-7	TRBJ2-1	TRBD2	-
CASSEAPGQKLLLITEAFF	TGTGCCAGCAGTGAAGCTCCAGGACAGAAACTATTACTTATCACTGAAGCTTTCTTT	TRBV6-1	TRBJ1-1	-	few
CASSIMIAGVDEQFF	TGTGCCAGTAGTATAATGATAGCGGGAGTGGATGAGCAGTTCTTC	TRBV19	TRBJ2-1	TRBD2	-
CASSLEGRTGNSYEQYF	TGTGCCAGCAGCTTAGAGGGTCGGACAGGGAACTCCTACGAGCAGTACTTC	TRBV7-2	TRBJ2-7	TRBD1	few
CASSLGLGLSNTGELFF	TGCGCCAGCAGCTTGGGCCTCGGACTTTCGAACACCGGGGAGCTGTTTTTC	TRBV5-1	TRBJ2-2	-	-
CSVVVTNTEAFF	TGCAGCGTTGTTGTCACAAACACTGAAGCTTTCTTT	TRBV29-1	TRBJ1-1	-	few
CASSKRTVHQPQHF	TGTGCCAGCAGCAAGAGGACAGTCCATCAGCCCCAGCATTTT	TRBV5-6	TRBJ1-5	-	-
CASSVEPKTYEQYF	TGTGCCAGCAGCGTAGAGCCGAAGACCTACGAGCAGTACTTC	TRBV9	TRBJ2-7	-	-
CASSLAGVRNNQPQHF	TGTGCCAGCAGCTTGGCCGGTGTCAGGAACAATCAGCCCCAGCATTTT	TRBV5-6	TRBJ1-5	-	-
CASSTGTGFYTEAFF	TGTGCCAGCAGCACCGGGACAGGGTTTTACACTGAAGCTTTCTTT	TRBV5-4	TRBJ1-1	TRBD1	once
CASSLRTSGGNEQFF	TGTGCCAGCAGTCTACGGACTAGCGGGGGCAATGAGCAGTTCTTC	TRBV27	TRBJ2-1	TRBD2	-
CASSRRGFDTGELFF	TGTGCCAGCAGCCGCCGGGGATTCGACACCGGGGAGCTGTTTTTT	TRBV27	TRBJ2-2	-	-
CASSKSSGTGRYGYTF	TGTGCCAGTAGTAAAAGCTCCGGGACAGGGCGGTATGGCTACACCTTC	TRBV19	TRBJ1-2	TRBD1	-
CASSDRYNEKLFF	TGTGCCAGCTCGGACAGGTATAATGAAAAACTGTTTTTT	TRBV19	TRBJ1-4	TRBD1	-
CASSAPGLAVYTGELFF	TGTGCCAGCAGCGCTCCGGGACTAGCGGTATACACCGGGGAGCTGTTTTTT	TRBV7-9	TRBJ2-2	TRBD2	once
CASSVSLAGVQGEQFF	TGTGCCAGCAGTGTTAGTCTAGCGGGAGTTCAGGGTGAGCAGTTCTTC	TRBV2	TRBJ2-1	TRBD2	-
CARTLAGAQETQYF	TGTGCCAGAACCCTAGCGGGGGCCCAAGAGACCCAGTACTTC	TRBV6-4	TRBJ2-5	TRBD2	-
CASSDAPMLTLGGETQYF	TGTGCCAGCAGTGACGCTCCAATGCTGACCTTGGGGGGAGAGACCCAGTACTTC	TRBV6-1	TRBJ2-5	-	-
CASSPGTGKINTGELFF	TGTGCCAGCAGCCCCGGGACAGGAAAAATTAACACCGGGGAGCTGTTTTTT	TRBV7-3	TRBJ2-2	TRBD1	-
CASSSFDRAPYGYTF	TGTGCCAGCAGTTCTTTCGACAGGGCCCCTTATGGCTACACCTTC	TRBV27	TRBJ1-2	TRBD1	-
CASKRTSRETQYF	TGCGCCAGCAAGCGGACTAGCAGAGAGACCCAGTACTTC	TRBV5-1	TRBJ2-5	TRBD2	-
CASSLGLAGSYNEQFF	TGTGCCAGCAGCTTGGGACTAGCGGGCTCCTACAATGAGCAGTTCTTC	TRBV11-3	TRBJ2-1	TRBD2	-
CASSTTSGDYNEQFF	TGTGCCAGTAGTACAACGTCGGGAGATTACAATGAGCAGTTCTTC	TRBV19	TRBJ2-1	-	many
CASCPGTGNTEAFF	TGTGCCAGTTGCCCCGGGACAGGGAACACTGAAGCTTTCTTT	TRBV19	TRBJ1-1	TRBD1	-
CASSFRRDPTYEQYF	TGTGCCAGCAGCTTCCGGAGAGACCCTACCTACGAGCAGTACTTC	TRBV11-3	TRBJ2-7	-	-
CAWSLGEGETQYF	TGTGCCTGGAGTTTGGGGGAGGGAGAGACCCAGTACTTC	TRBV30	TRBJ2-5	TRBD2	-
CASSGTGLNQPQHF	TGTGCCAGCAGCGGGACAGGGCTCAATCAGCCCCAGCATTTT	TRBV6-1	TRBJ1-5	TRBD1	once
CSVERQLDTEAFF	TGCAGCGTTGAAAGACAGTTAGACACTGAAGCTTTCTTT	TRBV29-1	TRBJ1-1	-	-
CSSRGQNTEAFF	TGTTCCAGCAGGGGACAGAACACTGAAGCTTTCTTT	TRBV6-4	TRBJ1-1	-	-
CASSSASINYGYTF	TGTGCCAGCAGTTCCGCCAGTATAAACTATGGCTACACCTTC	TRBV28	TRBJ1-2	-	-
CASSPSWDTQYF	TGCGCCAGCAGCCCGAGCTGGGATACGCAGTATTTT	TRBV5-1	TRBJ2-3	-	-
CASSPGLSTALHF	TGTGCCAGCAGTCCGGGACTTTCTACGGCCCTCCACTTT	TRBV14	TRBJ1-6	-	-
CASMGSHGRGADTQYF	TGTGCCAGTATGGGTAGTCACGGTCGGGGGGCAGATACGCAGTATTTT	TRBV19	TRBJ2-3	TRBD2	-
CASSSGQGLSYEQYF	TGTGCCAGCAGCTCCGGACAGGGGCTTTCCTACGAGCAGTACTTC	TRBV7-9	TRBJ2-7	TRBD1	once
CASSRGSAPRLTDTQYF	TGTGCCAGCAGCCGGGGATCGGCTCCTCGACTCACAGATACGCAGTATTTT	TRBV9	TRBJ2-3	-	-
CASSQEQGVNSPLHF	TGTGCCAGCAGCCAAGAACAGGGAGTAAATTCACCCCTCCACTTT	TRBV4-2	TRBJ1-6	-	-
CASSEAGVADTQYF	TGTGCCAGCAGTGAAGCAGGGGTGGCAGATACGCAGTATTTT	TRBV2	TRBJ2-3	-	-
CASSSGQGAIYGYTF	TGTGCCAGCAGCTCCGGACAGGGGGCCATCTATGGCTACACCTTC	TRBV7-8	TRBJ1-2	TRBD1	-
CASSLDHRTSSYEQYF	TGTGCCAGCAGCTTAGACCACAGGACGAGCTCCTACGAGCAGTACTTC	TRBV7-2	TRBJ2-7	-	once
CASSVGADTQYF	TGTGCCAGCAGCGTGGGCGCAGATACGCAGTATTTT	TRBV7-8	TRBJ2-3	-	-
CASTETGKLGEQFF	TGTGCCAGCACTGAAACGGGAAAACTTGGTGAGCAGTTCTTC	TRBV2	TRBJ2-1	-	-
CASSDAGTLYPPYSNQPQHF	TGTGCCAGCAGTGATGCCGGGACACTTTACCCCCCATATAGCAATCAGCCCCAGCATTTT	TRBV6-4	TRBJ1-5	-	-
CASSQGGGDYGYTF	TGTGCCAGCAGCCAGGGAGGTGGGGACTATGGCTACACCTTC	TRBV7-9	TRBJ1-2	-	-
CASSFLKQGTEAFF	TGCGCCAGCAGCTTTCTTAAGCAGGGGACTGAAGCTTTCTTT	TRBV5-1	TRBJ1-1	-	-
CASSVNRVSGNTIYF	TGTGCCAGCAGTGTCAACAGGGTTTCGGGAAACACCATATATTTT	TRBV25-1	TRBJ1-3	-	-
CASSQTVLAGDSYEQYF	TGCGCCAGCAGCCAAACCGTCCTAGCGGGAGACTCCTACGAGCAGTACTTC	TRBV4-1	TRBJ2-7	TRBD2	-